This T cell receptor (beta chain) was captured in a study of shared clonotypes between healthy human individuals. The method was immunoSEQ multiplex PCR; TCRdb's version includes in-frame clones alone and lacks a portion of them. The sample shows approximately 180,000 clones, 85% to 95% of them seen only once. V was clipped by 2 bases and J by 5 bases, with 7 bases between them. CDR1 and CDR2 (germline): KGHSH, LQKENI. The CDR3 spans 13 residues. The sample was naive CD4+ T cells sorted from blood. Stated subset: CD45RA+ positively selected. The chain couples TRBV18 to TRBJ1-5; D might be TRBD1 (5 bases). This TCR derives from a woman in her twenties or thirties in good health. CDR3 sequence: CASSPSRDQPQHF. CDR3 sequence (DNA): TGTGCCAGCTCACCATCCAGGGATCAGCCCCAGCATTTT.